The 8 T cell receptor beta chains listed next were all sequenced from one sample in a study of shared clonotypes between healthy human individuals. Only in-frame clones appear in the TCRdb table, and some are missing; sequencing was by immunoSEQ multiplex PCR. The table records some 1,100,000 clones, around three quarters of them present only once. The material sequenced was memory CD4+ T cells from PBMCs. Documented subset: CD45RA-negative fraction. The origin of the receptors is a man between 18 and 35 years old in good health. Some clones in this sample may be carry-over from other donors' samples.

This chain joins TRBV9 and TRBJ2-3; D call uncertain. There are 13 residues in the CDR3. V lost 0 bases to trimming and J lost 2 bases, with 4 bases between them. Germline V CDR1 and CDR2: SGDLS, YYNGEE. The CDR3 bases are TGTGCCAGCAGCGTAGATATCACAGATACGCAGTATTTT. Translating gives CASSVDITDTQYF.

For the CDR3, the DNA is TGTGCCAGCAGGACAGGGGTCGGCCAGCCCCAGCATTTT. Protein product: CASRTGVGQPQHF. This chain links TRBV6-5 with TRBJ1-5, with 8 nucleotides matching TRBD1. After removal of 6 bases from V and 7 bases from J, the junction contained 5 bases not matched to a gene. This CDR3 comprises 13 residues. The germline gives CDR1 MNHEY, CDR2 SVGAGI.

V usage is TRBV7-2 and J usage is TRBJ2-7; weak D call: TRBD2 (7 bases). Germline CDR1 reads SGHTA; CDR2 reads FQGNSA. The ends were cut back, 6 bases at V and 4 bases at J, with 10 bases in the middle. There are 12 residues in the CDR3. CDR3 residues: CASRQGLYEQYF. CDR3 in DNA: TGTGCCAGCAGACAGGGACTATACGAGCAGTACTTC.

The V gene is TRBV2, the J gene TRBJ2-1; 14 positions agree with TRBD2. V dropped 6 bases and J dropped 7; count of bases not matched to a gene: 8. CDR3 size: 16 residues. Looked up from germline, CDR1 is SNHLY and CDR2 is FYNNEI. CDR3 in amino acids: CASRGPGTSGSNEQFF. The CDR3 region has the DNA TGTGCCAGCAGGGGACCCGGGACTAGCGGGAGTAATGAGCAGTTCTTC.

This clone was seen once. V usage is TRBV10-3 and J usage is TRBJ2-6; D possibly matches TRBD1 or TRBD2 (5 bases each). CDR3 length: 18 amino acids. CDR1 and CDR2 from the germline V gene are ENHRY and SYGVKD. Between the trimmed V and J ends, which lost 6 bases and 1 base, there was a span of 19 bases. The CDR3 DNA is TGTGCCATCAGACGTTTTGTTGGGGGTGTATCTGGGGCCAACGTCCTGACTTTC. Translation: CAIRRFVGGVSGANVLTF.

The chain is built from TRBV5-5 and TRBJ1-2; the D is unclear. Germline CDR1 and CDR2: SGHKS and YYEKEE (reference sequence). The CDR3 is made up of 14 amino acids. V was shortened by 0 bases and J by 4 bases, with 10 bases between the two germline ends. CDR3 DNA sequence: TGTGCCAGCAGCTTGGGGAGTGGATCCTATGGCTACACCTTC. It is translated as CASSLGSGSYGYTF.

The rearrangement joins TRBV19 to TRBJ2-7, with 12 bases identical to TRBD2. The CDR3 extends over 16 amino acids. V was pared by 4 bases and J by 3 bases, with 7 bases of the junction left unmatched. The germline V gene encodes CDR1 LNHDA and CDR2 SQIVND (reference sequence). The CDR3 coding sequence is TGTGCCAGTAGTACCAGGACTAGCGGGAATCACTACGAGCAGTACTTC. Encoded protein: CASSTRTSGNHYEQYF.

This clone was seen just once. The rearrangement uses TRBV30 and TRBJ2-1; possibly TRBD2 for D (6 bases). This CDR3 has 12 residues. Between the trimmed V and J ends, which lost 5 bases and 6 bases, there was a span of 11 bases. The germline gives CDR1 GTSNPN, CDR2 SVGIG (reference sequence). The CDR3 DNA reads as TGTGCCTGGGAAGATAGCGGCAATGAGCAGTTCTTC. It translates to CAWEDSGNEQFF.